One and the same sample provided the 21 T cell receptor beta chains below, sequenced in a study of identifying expanded T cells in peripheral blood. The data were produced by immunoSEQ multiplex PCR, yet TCRdb's version contains in-frame clones alone and is incomplete. The sample records tens of thousands of clones, about 88% being singletons. The sample consisted of blood. All receptors come from a person between 18 and 69 years old in good health.

The rearrangement uses TRBV28 and TRBJ2-7, with D unresolved. Germline loops: CDR1 MDHEN, CDR2 SYDVKM. V shed 3 bases and J shed 6 bases, with 9 bases lying between them. This CDR3 has 12 residues. For the CDR3, the DNA is TGTGCCAGCAGTTTTAGGCGGCGCGAGCAGTACTTC. This encodes CASSFRRREQYF. The full variable domain, rest sourced from reference TRBV28 and TRBJ2-7, is DVKVTQSSRYLVKRTGEKVFLECVQDMDHENMFWYRQDPGLGLRLIYFSYDVKMKEKGDIPEGYSVSREKKERFSLILESASTNQTSMYLCASSFRRREQYFGPGTRLTVT.

This chain uses TRBV10-3 with TRBJ2-6; no definite D call. Trimming removed 5 bases from V and 2 bases from J, with 13 bases in between. The CDR3 loop spans 16 amino acids. Germline V gene lookup returns CDR1 ENHRY and CDR2 SYGVKD. The CDR3 nucleotides are TGTGCCATCAGTCATACAGTGCCCACTGGGGCCAACGTCCTGACTTTC. Translation: CAISHTVPTGANVLTF.

The chain has TRBV29-1 and TRBJ2-3; TRBD2 matches at 7 bases. The CDR3 covers 13 residues. J was trimmed by 6 bases and V by 3 bases; bases with no gene match: 6. The germline V gene has CDR1 SQVTM and CDR2 ANQGSEA. CDR3 amino acids: CSVDDGGMDTQYF. The CDR3 DNA is TGCAGCGTTGATGACGGGGGGATGGATACGCAGTATTTT.

The gene calls are TRBV5-6 and TRBJ2-5; D gene ambiguous. Trimming cost V 1 base and J 5 bases, with 9 bases left between them. Germline CDR1 SGHDT, CDR2 YYEEEE. CDR3 length: 13 amino acids. The CDR3 nucleotides are TGTGCCAGCAGCTTGTTGGAGAGGGAGACCCAGTACTTC. It yields the protein CASSLLERETQYF. Drawing the rest from reference TRBV5-6 and TRBJ2-5, the complete variable domain is DAGVTQSPTHLIKTRGQQVTLRCSPKSGHDTVSWYQQALGQGPQFIFQYYEEEERQRGNFPDRFSGHQFPNYSSELNVNALLLGDSALYLCASSLLERETQYFGPGTRLLVL.

Only one count was recorded for this clone. This chain connects TRBV6-6 to TRBJ2-2; 8 bases are shared with TRBD2. V was clipped by 5 bases and J by 6 bases; unmatched bases: 8. The CDR3 is 15 amino acids. The germline V gene has CDR1 MNHNY and CDR2 SVGAGI (reference sequence). CDR3 amino acids: CASSPGTRTPGELFF. The CDR3 coding sequence is TGTGCCAGCAGTCCCGGGACTAGAACTCCCGGGGAGCTGTTTTTT.

The chain joins TRBV4-3 to TRBJ2-7; D possibly corresponds to TRBD2 (5 bases). V shed 0 bases and J shed 3 bases, with 9 bases lying between them. Germline CDR1 and CDR2: LGHNA and YSLEER. The CDR3 has 14 amino acids. The CDR3 reads CASSQDIGSYEQYF. CDR3 in DNA: TGCGCCAGCAGCCAAGATATAGGGAGCTACGAGCAGTACTTC.

The chain links TRBV7-2 to TRBJ2-5; D is perhaps TRBD2 (6 bases). CDR3 length: 15 residues. The germline V and J ends were trimmed by 0 bases and 3 bases, with 11 bases remaining between them. Germline-derived CDR1 and CDR2 are SGHTA and FQGNSA. The CDR3 coding sequence is TGTGCCAGCAGCTTAGCGCCGGGACTTAAAGAGACCCAGTACTTC. It translates to CASSLAPGLKETQYF.

The chain joins TRBV7-2 to TRBJ2-2; either TRBD1 or TRBD2 may fit D (6 bases each). The V gene lost 0 bases and the J gene lost 8 bases, with 13 bases spanning the gap. The CDR3 has 15 amino acids. The germline CDR1 and CDR2 sequences are SGHTA and FQGNSA. This CDR3 is CASSLAPTGRGELFF. As DNA, the CDR3 is TGTGCCAGCAGCTTAGCACCAACAGGGAGGGGGGAGCTGTTTTTT. Filled out from reference TRBV7-2 and TRBJ2-2, the complete variable domain reads GAGVSQSPSNKVTEKGKDVELRCDPISGHTALYWYRQSLGQGLEFLIYFQGNSAPDKSGLPSDRFSAERTGGSVSTLTIQRTQQEDSAVYLCASSLAPTGRGELFFGEGSRLTVL.

The rearrangement uses TRBV6-1 and TRBJ1-2; no firm D call. This CDR3 is 14 amino acids long. Germline-derived CDR1 and CDR2 are MNHNS and SASEGT. With 5 bases removed from V and 5 bases from J, the gap between germline ends came to 15 bases. CDR3 nucleotides: TGTGCCAGCAGTTTTGCCGCGGAACTGTATGGCTACACCTTC. Translating gives CASSFAAELYGYTF.

The CDR3 sequence: CASSQDYYRANEKLFF. CDR3 nucleotide sequence: TGCGCCAGCAGCCAAGATTATTACAGGGCTAATGAAAAACTGTTTTTT. The rearrangement links TRBV4-3 to TRBJ1-4, with a possible D match to TRBD1 (6 bases). CDR3 size: 16 residues. Germline values: CDR1 LGHNA, CDR2 YSLEER. V lost 0 bases and J 3 bases, leaving 11 bases between the germline ends.

This chain connects TRBV5-1 to TRBJ2-7; D perhaps matches TRBD1 (5 bases). Trimming pared 3 bases from V and 0 bases from J, leaving 16 bases between. The CDR3 is made up of 16 amino acids. Looked up from germline, CDR1 is SGHRS and CDR2 is YFSETQ. This CDR3 reads CASSSRRQNSSYEQYF. The CDR3 DNA sequence: TGCGCCAGCAGCTCACGTAGACAGAATAGCTCCTACGAGCAGTACTTC.

The CDR3 reads CASSYSGTGSSYEQYF. In DNA, the CDR3 is TGTGCCAGCAGTTACTCGGGGACAGGGAGTTCCTACGAGCAGTACTTC. This rearrangement joins TRBV6-6 to TRBJ2-7, with 9 bases aligning to TRBD1. This CDR3 comprises 16 residues. V was clipped by 0 bases and J by 1 base; unmatched bases: 4. Germline V gives CDR1 MNHNY, CDR2 SVGAGI (reference sequence).

The V and J genes are TRBV5-1 and TRBJ1-1; D is ambiguous. The CDR3 has 14 residues. The germline gives CDR1 SGHRS, CDR2 YFSETQ. Trimming removed 3 bases at V and 5 bases at J, with 14 bases between. The CDR3 region has the DNA TGCGCCAGCAGCTGGGCAGATCCGGGGACTGAAGCTTTCTTT. Protein: CASSWADPGTEAFF. The full variable domain, with the rest looked up from reference TRBV5-1 and TRBJ1-1, is KAGVTQTPRYLIKTRGQQVTLSCSPISGHRSVSWYQQTPGQGLQFLFEYFSETQRNKGNFPGRFSGRQFSNSRSEMNVSTLELGDSALYLCASSWADPGTEAFFGQGTRLTVV.

CDR3 bases: TGTGCCAGCAGCCTCATGGGGTACCCAGATACGCAGTATTTT. The encoded protein is CASSLMGYPDTQYF. V usage is TRBV25-1 and J usage is TRBJ2-3; unclear D gene. The CDR3 runs to 14 residues. The V and J ends lost 6 bases and 4 bases respectively, with 14 bases between them. Germline V gene lookup returns CDR1 MGHDK and CDR2 SYGVNS.

About this clone itself: The sample has other DNA sequences that encode this CDR3 too. J is TRBJ1-2 and V is TRBV23-1; possible D gene TRBD1, 5 bases. TRBV23-1 is sorted into the ORF group, with uncertain function. This CDR3 region has 16 residues. V was trimmed by 2 bases and J by 4 bases, leaving 17 bases between them. CDR3 in DNA: TGCGCCAGCAGTCAACCCTTCTCGACAGACTCCTATGGCTACACCTTC. This codes for CASSQPFSTDSYGYTF.

This chain connects TRBV9 to TRBJ2-1, with D tentatively TRBD1 or TRBD2 (5 bases each). Germline loops: CDR1 SGDLS, CDR2 YYNGEE. The CDR3 spans 14 residues. The germline V and J ends were trimmed by 0 bases and 6 bases, with 10 bases remaining between them. The CDR3 DNA is TGTGCCAGCAGCGTAGATGGGACCTCCAATGAGCAGTTCTTC. Residues: CASSVDGTSNEQFF.

The chain links TRBV19 to TRBJ2-5; D gene unclear. Germline V gene data show CDR1 as LNHDA and CDR2 as SQIVND (reference sequence). V was shortened by 5 bases and J by 1 base, with 8 bases between the two germline ends. This CDR3 is built from 13 residues. For the CDR3, the DNA is TGTGCCAGTAGTCCCAGGCGCCAAGAGACCCAGTACTTC. The encoded protein is CASSPRRQETQYF.

The J gene is TRBJ1-2, the V gene TRBV5-4, with TRBD1 identical over 7 bases. This CDR3 comprises 14 residues. The ends lost 4 bases at V and 2 bases at J; junction bases unmatched: 5. In germline, CDR1 is SGHNT, CDR2 YYREEE (reference sequence). The CDR3 is CASSPGQYNYGYTF. The CDR3 DNA is TGTGCCAGCAGCCCGGGACAGTACAACTATGGCTACACCTTC.

The CDR3 region is CASSQDVQVNYGYTF. DNA of the CDR3: TGCGCCAGCAGCCAAGATGTACAGGTTAACTATGGCTACACCTTC. J is TRBJ1-2 and V is TRBV4-3; perhaps TRBD1 as D (5 bases). The V and J ends lost 0 bases and 1 base respectively, with 9 bases between them. The germline CDR1 and CDR2 sequences are LGHNA and YSLEER. This CDR3 region has 15 residues.

This chain links TRBV18 with TRBJ2-1; 10 bases agree with TRBD2. The CDR3 length is 15 residues. CDR1 and CDR2 (germline): KGHSH, LQKENI. Germline trimming cut 4 bases from V and 8 bases from J; bases unmatched to any gene: 8. The DNA of the CDR3 is TGTGCCAGCTCACTGGGGGCTAGCGGGGGATATGAGCAGTTCTTC. As protein: CASSLGASGGYEQFF.

The CDR3 loop reads CAWSDSSNQPQHF. The CDR3 bases are TGTGCCTGGAGTGACAGTAGCAATCAGCCCCAGCATTTT. V usage is TRBV30 and J usage is TRBJ1-5, with D unclear. The V gene's germline CDR1 is GTSNPN and CDR2 SVGIG (reference sequence). This CDR3 contains 13 residues. V gave up 1 base and J gave up 0 bases, with 4 bases separating them.